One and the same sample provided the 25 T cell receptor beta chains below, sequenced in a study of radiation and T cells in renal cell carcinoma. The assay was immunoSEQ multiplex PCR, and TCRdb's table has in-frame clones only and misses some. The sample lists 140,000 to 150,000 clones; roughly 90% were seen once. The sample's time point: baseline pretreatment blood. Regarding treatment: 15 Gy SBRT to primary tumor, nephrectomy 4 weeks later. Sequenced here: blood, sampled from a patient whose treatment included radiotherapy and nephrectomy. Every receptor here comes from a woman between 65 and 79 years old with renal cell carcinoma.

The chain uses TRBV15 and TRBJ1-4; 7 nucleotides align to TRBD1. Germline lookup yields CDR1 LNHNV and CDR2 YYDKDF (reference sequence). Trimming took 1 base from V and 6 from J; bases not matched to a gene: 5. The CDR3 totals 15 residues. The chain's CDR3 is CATSRAGTADEKLFF. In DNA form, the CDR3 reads TGTGCCACCAGCAGAGCCGGGACAGCAGATGAAAAACTGTTTTTT. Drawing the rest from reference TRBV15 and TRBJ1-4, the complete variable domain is DAMVIQNPRYQVTQFGKPVTLSCSQTLNHNVMYWYQQKSSQAPKLLFHYYDKDFNNEADTPDNFQSRRPNTSFCFLDIRSPGLGDTAMYLCATSRAGTADEKLFFGSGTQLSVL.

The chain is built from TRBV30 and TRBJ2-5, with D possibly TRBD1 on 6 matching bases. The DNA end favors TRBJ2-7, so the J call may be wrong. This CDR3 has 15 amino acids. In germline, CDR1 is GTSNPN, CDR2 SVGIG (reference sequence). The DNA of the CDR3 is TGTGCCTGGAGTCCCTCAGGGGCTAGGGCCTACGAGCAGTACTTC. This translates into CAWSPSGARAYEQYF.

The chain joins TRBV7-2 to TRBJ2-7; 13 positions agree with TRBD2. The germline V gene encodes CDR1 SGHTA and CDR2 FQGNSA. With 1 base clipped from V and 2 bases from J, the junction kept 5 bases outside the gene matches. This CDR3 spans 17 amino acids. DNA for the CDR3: TGTGCCAGCAGCTTAGGGACTAGCGGGGGAGCCCCCTACGAGCAGTACTTC. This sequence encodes CASSLGTSGGAPYEQYF.

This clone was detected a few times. The CDR3 region is CASSPGGLTSGNTIYF. Written as DNA, the CDR3 is TGTGCCAGCAGTCCCGGTGGGCTTACCTCTGGAAACACCATATATTTT. The J gene is TRBJ1-3, the V gene TRBV27; no reliable D call. The V end was cut by 5 bases, the J end by 0 bases, with 14 bases between. The CDR3 spans 16 residues. Germline CDR1 reads MNHEY; CDR2 reads SMNVEV (reference sequence).

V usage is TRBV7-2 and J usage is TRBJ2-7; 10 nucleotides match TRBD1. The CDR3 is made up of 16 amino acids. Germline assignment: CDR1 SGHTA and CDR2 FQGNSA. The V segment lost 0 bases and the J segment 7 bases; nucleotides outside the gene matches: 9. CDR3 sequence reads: CASSLAPGQGNKEQYF. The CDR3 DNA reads TGTGCCAGCAGCTTAGCGCCGGGACAGGGGAATAAGGAGCAGTACTTC.

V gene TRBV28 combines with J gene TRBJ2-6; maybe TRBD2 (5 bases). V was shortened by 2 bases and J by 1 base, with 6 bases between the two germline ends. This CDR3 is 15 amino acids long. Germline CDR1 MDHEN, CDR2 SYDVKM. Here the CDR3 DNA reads TGTGCCAGCAGTTTAGGCGGGTCTGGGGCCAACGTCCTGACTTTC. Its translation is CASSLGGSGANVLTF.

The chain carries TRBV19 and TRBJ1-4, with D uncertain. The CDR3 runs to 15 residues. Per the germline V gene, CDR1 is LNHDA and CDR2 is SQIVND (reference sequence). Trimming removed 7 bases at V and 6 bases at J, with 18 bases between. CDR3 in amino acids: CASTVPGLSDEKLFF. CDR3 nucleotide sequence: TGTGCCAGTACCGTCCCCGGCCTCAGTGATGAAAAACTGTTTTTT.

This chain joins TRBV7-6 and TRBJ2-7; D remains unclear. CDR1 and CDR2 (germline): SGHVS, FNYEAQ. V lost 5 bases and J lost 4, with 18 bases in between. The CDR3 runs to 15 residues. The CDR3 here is CASSLLRADTYEQYF. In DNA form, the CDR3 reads TGTGCCAGCAGCCTCCTTCGGGCCGACACTTACGAGCAGTACTTC.

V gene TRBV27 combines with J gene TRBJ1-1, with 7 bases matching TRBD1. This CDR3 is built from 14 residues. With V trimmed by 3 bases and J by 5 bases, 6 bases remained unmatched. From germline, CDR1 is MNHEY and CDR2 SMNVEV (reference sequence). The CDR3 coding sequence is TGTGCCAGCAGTTTCCACAGGGGTGGGACTGAAGCTTTCTTT. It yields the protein CASSFHRGGTEAFF.

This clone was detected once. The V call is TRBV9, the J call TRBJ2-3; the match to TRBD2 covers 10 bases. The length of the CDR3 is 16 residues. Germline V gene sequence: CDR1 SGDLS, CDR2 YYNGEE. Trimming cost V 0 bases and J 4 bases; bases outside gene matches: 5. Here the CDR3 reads CASSVEDSGGPDTQYF. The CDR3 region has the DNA TGTGCCAGCAGCGTAGAAGATAGCGGGGGGCCAGATACGCAGTATTTT. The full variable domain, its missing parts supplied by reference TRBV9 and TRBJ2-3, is DSGVTQTPKHLITATGQRVTLRCSPRSGDLSVYWYQQSLDQGLQFLIQYYNGEERAKGNILERFSAQQFPDLHSELNLSSLELGDSALYFCASSVEDSGGPDTQYFGPGTRLTVL.

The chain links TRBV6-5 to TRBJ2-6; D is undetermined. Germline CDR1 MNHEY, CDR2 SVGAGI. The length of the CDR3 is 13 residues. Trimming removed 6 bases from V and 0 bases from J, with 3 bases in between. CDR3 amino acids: CASRGSGANVLTF. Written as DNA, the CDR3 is TGTGCCAGCAGGGGCTCTGGGGCCAACGTCCTGACTTTC.

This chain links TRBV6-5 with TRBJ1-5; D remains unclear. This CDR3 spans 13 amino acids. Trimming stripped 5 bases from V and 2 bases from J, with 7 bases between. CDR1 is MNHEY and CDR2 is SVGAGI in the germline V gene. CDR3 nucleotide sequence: TGTGCCAGCAGTCCTCGGGGCAATCAGCCCCAGCATTTT. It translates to CASSPRGNQPQHF.

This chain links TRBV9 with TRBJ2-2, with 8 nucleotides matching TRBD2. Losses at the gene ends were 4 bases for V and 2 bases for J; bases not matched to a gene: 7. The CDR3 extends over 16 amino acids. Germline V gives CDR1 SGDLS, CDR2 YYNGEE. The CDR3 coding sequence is TGTGCCAGCAGCTATAGCGGGGCCGACAACACCGGGGAGCTGTTTTTT. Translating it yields CASSYSGADNTGELFF.

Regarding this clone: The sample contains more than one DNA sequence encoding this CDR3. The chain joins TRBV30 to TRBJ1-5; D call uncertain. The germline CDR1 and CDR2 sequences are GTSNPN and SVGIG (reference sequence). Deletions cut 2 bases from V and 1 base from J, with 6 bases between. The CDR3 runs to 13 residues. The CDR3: CAWSRGSNQPQHF. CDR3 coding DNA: TGTGCCTGGAGTAGAGGGAGCAATCAGCCCCAGCATTTT. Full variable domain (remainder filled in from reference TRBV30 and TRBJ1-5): SQTIHQWPATLVQPVGSPLSLECTVEGTSNPNLYWYRQAAGRGLQLLFYSVGIGQISSEVPQNLSASRPQDRQFILSSKKLLLSDSGFYLCAWSRGSNQPQHFGDGTRLSIL.

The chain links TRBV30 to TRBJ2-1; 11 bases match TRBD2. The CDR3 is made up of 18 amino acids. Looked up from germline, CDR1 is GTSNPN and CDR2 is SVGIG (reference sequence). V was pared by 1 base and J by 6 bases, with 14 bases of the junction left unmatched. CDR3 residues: CAWSGRVSGGARFNEQFF. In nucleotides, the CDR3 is TGTGCCTGGAGTGGAAGGGTTAGCGGGGGGGCTCGTTTCAATGAGCAGTTCTTC. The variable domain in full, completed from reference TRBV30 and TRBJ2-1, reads SQTIHQWPATLVQPVGSPLSLECTVEGTSNPNLYWYRQAAGRGLQLLFYSVGIGQISSEVPQNLSASRPQDRQFILSSKKLLLSDSGFYLCAWSGRVSGGARFNEQFFGPGTRLTVL.

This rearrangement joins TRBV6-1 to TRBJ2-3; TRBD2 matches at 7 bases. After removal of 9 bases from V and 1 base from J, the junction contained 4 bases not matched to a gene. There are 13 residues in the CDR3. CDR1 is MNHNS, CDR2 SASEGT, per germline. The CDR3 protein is CASGREGTDTQYF. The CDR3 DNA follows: TGTGCCAGTGGGAGGGAGGGCACAGATACGCAGTATTTT.

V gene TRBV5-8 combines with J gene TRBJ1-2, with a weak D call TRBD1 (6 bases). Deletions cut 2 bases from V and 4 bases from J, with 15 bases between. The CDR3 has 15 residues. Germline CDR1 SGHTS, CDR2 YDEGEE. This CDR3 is CASSLGQLLRYGYTF. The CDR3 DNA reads TGTGCCAGCAGCTTAGGACAGCTACTCCGCTATGGCTACACCTTC.

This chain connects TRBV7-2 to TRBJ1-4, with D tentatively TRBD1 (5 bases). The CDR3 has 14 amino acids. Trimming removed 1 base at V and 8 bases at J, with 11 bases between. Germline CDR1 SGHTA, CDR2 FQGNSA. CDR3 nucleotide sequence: TGTGCCAGCAGCTTAGGGGGGTACAACGAAAAACTGTTTTTT. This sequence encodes CASSLGGYNEKLFF.

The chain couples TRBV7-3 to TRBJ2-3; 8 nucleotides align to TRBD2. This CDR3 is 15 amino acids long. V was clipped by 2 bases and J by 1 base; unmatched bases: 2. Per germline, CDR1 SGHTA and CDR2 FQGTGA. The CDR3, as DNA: TGTGCCAGCAGCTTATATAGCGGGGGCACAGATACGCAGTATTTT. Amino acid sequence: CASSLYSGGTDTQYF. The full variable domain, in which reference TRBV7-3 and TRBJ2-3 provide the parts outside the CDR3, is GAGVSQTPSNKVTEKGKYVELRCDPISGHTALYWYRQSLGQGPEFLIYFQGTGAADDSGLPNDRFFAVRPEGSVSTLKIQRTERGDSAVYLCASSLYSGGTDTQYFGPGTRLTVL.

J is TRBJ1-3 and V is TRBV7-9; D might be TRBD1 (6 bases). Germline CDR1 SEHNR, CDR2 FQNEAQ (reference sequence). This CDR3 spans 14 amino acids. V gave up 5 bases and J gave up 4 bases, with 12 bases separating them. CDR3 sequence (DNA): TGTGCCAGCAGCCCGGCCGGGACAGGAAACACCATATATTTT. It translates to CASSPAGTGNTIYF.

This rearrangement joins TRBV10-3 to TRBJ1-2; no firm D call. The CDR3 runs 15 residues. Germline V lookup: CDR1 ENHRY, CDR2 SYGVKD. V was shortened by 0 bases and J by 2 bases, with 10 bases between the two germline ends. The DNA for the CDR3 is TGTGCCATCAGTGAGTCGAGCCCGGGGAACTATGGCTACACCTTC. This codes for CAISESSPGNYGYTF.

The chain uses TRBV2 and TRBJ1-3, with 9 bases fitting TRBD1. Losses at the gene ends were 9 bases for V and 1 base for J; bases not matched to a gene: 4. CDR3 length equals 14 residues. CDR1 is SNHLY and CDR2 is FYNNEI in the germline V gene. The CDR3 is CASTGGASGNTIYF. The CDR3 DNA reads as TGTGCCAGTACAGGGGGCGCTTCTGGAAACACCATATATTTT.

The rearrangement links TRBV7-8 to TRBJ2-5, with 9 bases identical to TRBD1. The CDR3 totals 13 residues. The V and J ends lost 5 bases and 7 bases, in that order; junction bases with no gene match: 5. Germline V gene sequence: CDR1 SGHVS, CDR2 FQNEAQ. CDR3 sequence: CASSPRQGGTQYF. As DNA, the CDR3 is TGTGCCAGCAGCCCACGACAGGGGGGGACCCAGTACTTC.

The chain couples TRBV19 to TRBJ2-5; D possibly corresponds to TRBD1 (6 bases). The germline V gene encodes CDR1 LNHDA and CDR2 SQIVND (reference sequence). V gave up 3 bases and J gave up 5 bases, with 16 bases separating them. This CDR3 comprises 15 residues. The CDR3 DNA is TGTGCCAGTAGTATGCTTAGGGGGTTCGGCGAGACCCAGTACTTC. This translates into CASSMLRGFGETQYF.

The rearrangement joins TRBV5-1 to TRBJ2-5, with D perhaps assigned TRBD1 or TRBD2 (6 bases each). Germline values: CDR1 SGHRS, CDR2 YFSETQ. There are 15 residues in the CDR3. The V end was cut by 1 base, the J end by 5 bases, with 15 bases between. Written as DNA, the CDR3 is TGCGCCAGCAGCTTGTCATCGGGGGCCGAGGAGACCCAGTACTTC. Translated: CASSLSSGAEETQYF.